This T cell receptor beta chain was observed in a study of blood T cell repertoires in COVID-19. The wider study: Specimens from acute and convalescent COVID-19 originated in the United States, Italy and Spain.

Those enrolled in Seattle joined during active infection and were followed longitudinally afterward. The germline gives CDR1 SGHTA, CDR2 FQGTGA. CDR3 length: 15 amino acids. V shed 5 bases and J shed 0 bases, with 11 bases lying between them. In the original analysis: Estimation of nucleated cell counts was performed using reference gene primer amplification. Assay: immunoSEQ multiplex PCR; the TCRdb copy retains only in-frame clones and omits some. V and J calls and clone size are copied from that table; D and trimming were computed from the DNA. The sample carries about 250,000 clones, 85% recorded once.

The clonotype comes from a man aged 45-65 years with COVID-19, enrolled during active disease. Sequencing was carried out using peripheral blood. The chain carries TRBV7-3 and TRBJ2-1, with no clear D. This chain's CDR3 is CASSPNTASYNEQFF. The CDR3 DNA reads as TGTGCCAGCAGCCCCAACACCGCCTCCTACAATGAGCAGTTCTTC.